This TCR beta chain was identified in a study of blood T cell repertoires in COVID-19. At the level of the study: Sources were T cells, B-cell-depleted T cells, or PBMCs; the material itself was cDNA or gDNA.

This CDR3 has 15 residues. CDR1 SGHTA and CDR2 FQGNSA come from the germline V gene. Trimming took 3 bases from V and 8 from J, leaving 14 bases between them. The method was immunoSEQ multiplex PCR; TCRdb's version includes in-frame clones alone and lacks a portion of them. The sample contains about 350,000 clones, roughly 90% of which appear only once. Participants were placed into cohorts based on the clinical history they reported. The specimen was PBMCs or T cells enriched from blood (not recorded which). This TCR came from a woman younger than 45 who had recovered from COVID-19. V usage is TRBV7-2 and J usage is TRBJ1-6, with a tentative D call TRBD1 (5 bases). As DNA, the CDR3 is TGTGCCAGCAGCTTTCGGCGGGGGAGAGATTCACCCCTCCACTTT. This encodes CASSFRRGRDSPLHF.